Shown below are 7 T cell receptor beta chains from a single sample sequenced in a study of T cells in Graves' hyperthyroidism and ophthalmopathy. Amplification yielded TCR beta CDR3 regions, with RNA transcripts as the source. First-round RT-PCR targeting the TCR CDR3 was performed with the HTBI primer set. TCRdb reanalysed the multiplex PCR reads using MiXCR and keeps one entry per CDR3 protein. The sample has approximately 370,000 distinct CDR3 sequences, about 15% seen once. Material: blood. The receptors originated from a woman between 25 and 40 years old with Graves' hyperthyroidism.

The J gene is TRBJ2-3, the V gene TRBV5-1; D not resolved. CDR1 SGHRS and CDR2 YFSETQ come from the germline V gene. The CDR3 covers 15 residues. Trimming removed 0 bases from V and 0 bases from J, with 8 bases in between. CDR3 in DNA: TGCGCCAGCAGCTTGGAAAGAACGAGCACAGATACGCAGTATTTT. This gives the protein CASSLERTSTDTQYF.

About this clonotype itself: Given a much more abundant clone one base away, this may be a read error. The chain joins TRBV7-2 to TRBJ2-7; weak D call: TRBD2 (6 bases). V lost 1 base and J lost 8, with 15 bases in between. The CDR3 totals 14 residues. Looked up from germline, CDR1 is SGHTA and CDR2 is FQGNSA. The CDR3 nucleotides read TGTGCCAGCAGCTTAGGCGGGACCACATACAAGCAGTACTTC. Translation: CASSLGGTTYKQYF.

This clonotype was seen more than once but under ten times. The chain is built from TRBV29-1 and TRBJ2-5; the D gene is possibly TRBD1 (6 bases). The CDR3 totals 13 residues. Trimming left V 5 bases short and J 5 bases short, with 15 bases between. Germline assignment: CDR1 SQVTM and CDR2 ANQGSEA. The CDR3 DNA follows: TGCAGCGTTATGTTACAGGGAAAGGAGACCCAGTACTTC. This sequence encodes CSVMLQGKETQYF.

This chain joins TRBV13 and TRBJ2-1; 7 bases map to TRBD2. Germline-derived CDR1 and CDR2 are PRHDT and FYEKMQ (reference sequence). Germline trimming cut 8 bases from V and 8 bases from J; bases unmatched to any gene: 12. The CDR3 totals 14 residues. In DNA, the CDR3 is TGTGCCAGCTCTTCACTAGCGTCAAGGGATGAGCAGTTCTTC. Residues: CASSSLASRDEQFF.

This clonotype was detected only a few times. The chain combines TRBV6-2 or TRBV6-3 with TRBJ1-2; D is unclear. CDR3 size: 13 residues. Trimming took off 1 base at V and 8 bases at J, with 11 bases between the two ends. CDR1 and CDR2 from the germline V gene are MNHEY and SVGEGT. The CDR3 coding sequence is TGTGCCAGCAGTTACTTGGACGGTTACGGCTACACCTTC. Its protein product is CASSYLDGYGYTF.

This clonotype has ten or more counts. Compared with germline, one end of the junction differs, possibly owing to a read error. V usage is TRBV28 and J usage is TRBJ2-5; TRBD1 agrees at 9 bases. CDR1 MDHEN and CDR2 SYDVKM come from the germline V gene. CDR3 length: 12 residues. CDR3 bases: TGTGCCAGCAGTTTACCGCGACAGGGGGTGCACTTC. It is translated as CASSLPRQGVHF.

This clonotype was picked up many times. The rearrangement joins TRBV6-1 to TRBJ2-7; TRBD2 aligns across 7 bases. The CDR3 consists of 15 residues. The trim removed 5 bases at V and 0 bases at J, leaving 7 bases unmatched. Germline-derived CDR1 and CDR2 are MNHNS and SASEGT. DNA of the CDR3: TGTGCCAGCAGTTTTTTTAGCGGGCACTCCTACGAGCAGTACTTC. Its translation is CASSFFSGHSYEQYF.